Reported below is one T cell receptor beta chain. Its specificity is not known. This record belongs to a study of T cell responses to AZD1222 COVID-19 vaccine. V lost 6 bases, J lost 7 bases, and 9 bases stayed unmatched. Germline assignment: CDR1 SGDLS and CDR2 YYNGEE. The CDR3 totals 15 residues. This table comes from immunoSEQ multiplex PCR, and its TCRdb copy is limited to in-frame clones, with some not included. In the table there are under 150,000 clones, 80% to 95% of which are singletons. Findings and limits, study-wide: None of the repertoires were sampled until the peak T cell response had passed.

The J gene is TRBJ2-1, the V gene TRBV9, with 11 positions matching TRBD2. The sequence was obtained from an adult in good health. The material was peripheral blood, obtained on day 0 of AZD1222 vaccination. CDR3 region: CASTEIAGGVNEQFF. CDR3 bases: TGTGCCAGCACGGAGATAGCGGGAGGGGTAAATGAGCAGTTCTTC.